Below, 15 T cell receptor beta chains from the same sample are listed, as sequenced in a study of blood T cells in healthy people across ages (dated by TCRdb to about 2015). The method was 5' RACE. The sequencing machine was an Illumina HiSeq 2500. The second PCR ran for about 6 to 12 cycles and used a J-beta primer mix along with a sample-barcoded 5' primer. TCRdb reworked the public reads: Q25 trimming with fastp, MiXCR clone assembly, productive beta chains retained. Under each unique CDR3 protein, matching rows form one entry showing the most common genes and DNA. The sample table holds around 900,000 distinct CDR3 sequences, of which 51% were seen once. The ten largest make up about a fifth of the sample. Sequenced sample: blood. The origin of the receptors is a woman in her fifties or sixties in good health.

The chain couples TRBV18 to TRBJ2-5; D is perhaps TRBD1 (7 bases). The J call is in doubt because the DNA end fits TRBJ2-7 better. Germline values: CDR1 KGHSH, CDR2 LQKENI. The CDR3 spans 14 residues. The chain's CDR3 is CASSRDQGEDEQYF. CDR3 nucleotides: TGTGCCAGCTCACGTGATCAGGGGGAGGACGAGCAGTACTTC.

This sequence joins TRBV28 and TRBJ2-4; D not resolved. The assigned J gene may be wrong: the sequence end matches TRBJ2-7 better. The CDR3 totals 14 residues. Germline V gene lookup returns CDR1 MDHEN and CDR2 SYDVKM. Here the CDR3 reads CASSLGNKGYEQYF. CDR3 DNA sequence: TGTGCCAGCAGTTTGGGGAATAAAGGGTACGAGCAGTACTTC.

This clonotype came up many times. The chain has TRBV5-1 and TRBJ1-1; a possible D gene is TRBD1 (5 bases). Trimming took 3 bases from V and 1 from J, leaving 10 bases between them. Germline values: CDR1 SGHRS, CDR2 YFSETQ. CDR3 length: 14 residues. CDR3 region: CASSWGGENTEAFF. CDR3 nucleotides: TGCGCCAGCAGCTGGGGGGGGGAGAACACTGAAGCTTTCTTT.

The genes are TRBV5-1 and TRBJ2-4; TRBD1 is a possible D gene (6 bases). The DNA end is more similar to TRBJ2-7, so the J call may be wrong. Germline V gives CDR1 SGHRS, CDR2 YFSETQ. The CDR3 loop spans 14 amino acids. This CDR3 reads CASSLVDSIYEQYF. The DNA for the CDR3 is TGCGCCAGCAGCTTGGTGGACAGTATCTACGAGCAGTACTTC.

This clonotype was observed a handful of times. The rearrangement links TRBV20-1 to TRBJ2-7; possible D gene TRBD2, 7 bases. V was cut by 6 bases and J by 0 bases, with 18 bases left in between. CDR3 length equals 15 residues. The germline gives CDR1 DFQATT, CDR2 SNEGSKA (reference sequence). The CDR3 reads CSAPRGDYLSYEQYF. The CDR3 nucleotides read TGCAGTGCCCCGAGGGGGGACTACCTCTCCTACGAGCAGTACTTC.

The chain combines TRBV4-1 with TRBJ2-3; TRBD2 matches 11 bases. Trimming cost V 2 bases and J 0 bases; bases outside gene matches: 4. The germline gives CDR1 MGHRA, CDR2 YSYEKL. The CDR3 length is 17 residues. CDR3 bases: TGCGCCAGCAGCCAATCCCCTAGCGGGAGGAGCACAGATACGCAGTATTTT. Its translation is CASSQSPSGRSTDTQYF.

This chain links TRBV3-1 with TRBJ2-1; no clear D gene. The germline V and J ends were trimmed by 2 bases and 6 bases, with 8 bases remaining between them. CDR3 length equals 13 residues. Germline V gene lookup returns CDR1 LGHDT and CDR2 YNNKEL (reference sequence). The CDR3 reads CASSQISINEQFF. The DNA of the CDR3 is TGTGCCAGCAGCCAAATCAGTATCAATGAGCAGTTCTTC.

V gene TRBV7-2 combines with J gene TRBJ2-1, with D perhaps being TRBD1 or TRBD2 (6 bases each). Germline values: CDR1 SGHTA, CDR2 FQGNSA. The V gene lost 5 bases and the J gene lost 8 bases, with 22 bases spanning the gap. The CDR3 is made up of 16 amino acids. The CDR3 sequence is CASSPAAGTGAYEQFF. The CDR3 region has the DNA TGTGCCAGCAGCCCAGCGGCGGGGACGGGGGCATATGAGCAGTTCTTC.

This clonotype appeared a few times. The genes are TRBV4-3 and TRBJ2-1; weak D call: TRBD2 (6 bases). V was clipped by 4 bases and J by 5 bases, with 21 bases between them. The germline V gene encodes CDR1 LGHNA and CDR2 YSLEER. The CDR3 is 17 amino acids. CDR3 region: CASSRTWVVADHNEQFF. Here the CDR3 DNA reads TGCGCCAGCAGCCGGACGTGGGTGGTAGCGGACCACAATGAGCAGTTCTTC.

The rearrangement joins TRBV3-1 to TRBJ1-5, with D maybe TRBD1 (5 bases). The CDR3 covers 15 residues. The germline V gene has CDR1 LGHDT and CDR2 YNNKEL (reference sequence). V was cut by 4 bases and J by 2 bases, with 12 bases left in between. CDR3 in amino acids: CASSPGTAGNQPQHF. CDR3 nucleotide sequence: TGTGCCAGCAGCCCCGGGACCGCTGGCAATCAGCCCCAGCATTTT.

This clonotype was observed a few times. This chain uses TRBV20-1 with TRBJ1-5, with 8 bases identical to TRBD1. The CDR3 is made up of 12 amino acids. CDR1 DFQATT and CDR2 SNEGSKA come from the germline V gene (reference sequence). V gave up 5 bases and J gave up 6 bases; unmatched junction bases: 3. CDR3 nucleotide sequence: TGCAGTGCTCGTGACAGGGGTCAGCCCCAGCATTTT. Translating gives CSARDRGQPQHF.

This clonotype was detected a few times. The rearrangement joins TRBV5-1 to TRBJ2-3; D ambiguous. V dropped 0 bases and J dropped 5 bases, with 10 bases sitting between them. There are 14 residues in the CDR3. Per germline, CDR1 SGHRS and CDR2 YFSETQ. For the CDR3, the DNA is TGCGCCAGCAGCTTGGAGGCAGCAGGAGATACGCAGTATTTT. Protein: CASSLEAAGDTQYF. The whole variable domain, filled in from reference TRBV5-1 and TRBJ2-3, reads KAGVTQTPRYLIKTRGQQVTLSCSPISGHRSVSWYQQTPGQGLQFLFEYFSETQRNKGNFPGRFSGRQFSNSRSEMNVSTLELGDSALYLCASSLEAAGDTQYFGPGTRLTVL.

The chain combines TRBV7-2 with TRBJ2-3, with TRBD2 matching 7 bases. CDR1 and CDR2 from the germline V gene are SGHTA and FQGNSA. The CDR3 runs 15 residues. Unmatched junction bases numbered 7, after V lost 5 bases and J lost 2 bases. CDR3 in amino acids: CASSTTSAITDTQYF. The CDR3 DNA is TGTGCCAGCAGCACCACTAGCGCAATCACAGATACGCAGTATTTT.

This clonotype was observed a handful of times. This chain uses TRBV5-1 with TRBJ2-4; D is undetermined. With 4 bases removed from V and 8 bases from J, the gap between germline ends came to 13 bases. Looked up from germline, CDR1 is SGHRS and CDR2 is YFSETQ. This CDR3 region has 13 residues. The CDR3 loop reads CASSPTPTDIQYF. Here the CDR3 DNA reads TGCGCCAGCAGCCCCACCCCTACTGACATTCAGTACTTC.

J is TRBJ2-1 and V is TRBV20-1, with 11 bases matching TRBD2. Germline V gives CDR1 DFQATT, CDR2 SNEGSKA (reference sequence). J lost 8 bases, V lost 4 bases, and 16 bases had no gene match. CDR3 length: 17 residues. The DNA of the CDR3 is TGCAGTGCTAATCGTCTAGCGGGAGGTCATTCAAGGGATGAGCAGTTCTTC. Translating it yields CSANRLAGGHSRDEQFF.